One and the same sample provided the 27 T cell receptor beta chains below, sequenced in a study of blood T cells in healthy people across ages. Sample-barcoded 5' priming and a J-beta primer mix drove a second PCR of about 7 to 12 cycles. TCRdb recomputed calls from the 5' RACE reads with MiXCR, one row per CDR3 protein. The table lists 380,000 or so distinct CDR3 sequences, roughly half of them singletons. The source material was blood. The receptors originated from a man in his fifties or sixties in good health.

The chain has TRBV13 and TRBJ2-1; TRBD2 aligns across 9 bases. This CDR3 spans 15 amino acids. V shed 0 bases, J shed 9 bases, and the junction held 6 bases outside the gene matches. In germline, CDR1 is PRHDT, CDR2 FYEKMQ (reference sequence). CDR3 coding DNA: TGTGCCAGCAGCTTAGGCCGCGGGAGGGCCTTTGAGCAGTTCTTC. As protein: CASSLGRGRAFEQFF.

The chain carries TRBV20-1 and TRBJ2-7; tentative D call: TRBD2 (5 bases). Trimming left V 5 bases short and J 2 bases short, with 16 bases between. The CDR3 runs 14 residues. Germline V gives CDR1 DFQATT, CDR2 SNEGSKA (reference sequence). CDR3 protein: CSARRPGVTYEQYF. The CDR3 nucleotides read TGCAGTGCTCGACGACCCGGGGTCACCTACGAGCAGTACTTC.

The V and J genes are TRBV3-1 and TRBJ2-3; TRBD2 agrees at 11 bases. Germline V CDR1 and CDR2: LGHDT, YNNKEL (reference sequence). J was trimmed by 0 bases and V by 2 bases; bases with no gene match: 10. The CDR3 extends over 19 amino acids. In nucleotides, the CDR3 is TGTGCCAGCAGCCAATTTAATAGCGGGAGGGCGGGTAGCACAGATACGCAGTATTTT. Its translation: CASSQFNSGRAGSTDTQYF.

V gene TRBV4-3 combines with J gene TRBJ2-3; 9 bases fit TRBD1. J was trimmed by 6 bases and V by 3 bases; bases with no gene match: 10. This CDR3 has 16 amino acids. The germline gives CDR1 LGHNA, CDR2 YSLEER. The CDR3 protein is CASSHAGTGMLDTQYF. In DNA, the CDR3 is TGCGCCAGCAGCCACGCCGGGACAGGGATGCTGGATACGCAGTATTTT.

This clonotype showed up many times. This sequence joins TRBV27 and TRBJ2-6; 7 bases line up with TRBD2. Germline loops: CDR1 MNHEY, CDR2 SMNVEV (reference sequence). Unmatched junction bases numbered 7, after V lost 11 bases and J lost 0 bases. The length of the CDR3 is 15 residues. In nucleotides, the CDR3 is TGTGCCCGGGAGGCTTGCTCCTCTGGGGCCAACGTCCTGACTTTC. It translates to CAREACSSGANVLTF.

This clonotype has more than one count but fewer than ten. This sequence joins TRBV15 and TRBJ2-3; 10 bases align to TRBD1. Per the germline V gene, CDR1 is LNHNV and CDR2 is YYDKDF (reference sequence). The CDR3 is made up of 16 amino acids. The V segment lost 1 base and the J segment 5 bases; nucleotides outside the gene matches: 6. CDR3 sequence (DNA): TGTGCCACCAGCAGAGCCGGGACAGGGGTTGGAGATACGCAGTATTTT. It specifies CATSRAGTGVGDTQYF. The full variable domain, in which reference TRBV15 and TRBJ2-3 provide the parts outside the CDR3, is DAMVIQNPRYQVTQFGKPVTLSCSQTLNHNVMYWYQQKSSQAPKLLFHYYDKDFNNEADTPDNFQSRRPNTSFCFLDIRSPGLGDTAMYLCATSRAGTGVGDTQYFGPGTRLTVL.

This clonotype was observed many times. The chain uses TRBV14 and TRBJ2-1, with D possibly matching TRBD2 (6 bases). V was trimmed by 4 bases and J by 7 bases, leaving 17 bases between them. Germline CDR1 reads SGHDN; CDR2 reads FVKESK. This CDR3 has 15 residues. DNA for the CDR3: TGTGCCAGCAGCCCTAGCGCGGGATCAGGGAATGAGCAGTTCTTC. Translating gives CASSPSAGSGNEQFF.

The J gene is TRBJ1-2, the V gene TRBV6-6, with D perhaps matching TRBD1 (5 bases). This CDR3 region has 12 residues. V was clipped by 0 bases and J by 7 bases, with 6 bases between them. CDR1 and CDR2 (germline): MNHNY, SVGAGI (reference sequence). CDR3 in amino acids: CASSYSGGGYTF. CDR3 coding DNA: TGTGCCAGCAGTTACTCGGGGGGTGGCTACACCTTC.

The V gene is TRBV27, the J gene TRBJ2-5; tentatively, D is TRBD1 or TRBD2 (5 bases each). Trimming took off 0 bases at V and 5 bases at J, with 10 bases between the two ends. The CDR3 consists of 14 residues. Germline lookup yields CDR1 MNHEY and CDR2 SMNVEV (reference sequence). CDR3 residues: CASSLSGWGETQYF. DNA of the CDR3: TGTGCCAGCAGTTTATCGGGTTGGGGGGAGACCCAGTACTTC.

The chain employs TRBV29-1 and TRBJ2-1; TRBD2 agrees at 10 bases. CDR1 is SQVTM and CDR2 is ANQGSEA in the germline V gene. V gave up 5 bases and J gave up 6 bases; unmatched junction bases: 1. This CDR3 has 12 residues. This CDR3 is CSVSGGANEQFF. DNA of the CDR3: TGCAGCGTTAGCGGGGGGGCCAATGAGCAGTTCTTC.

The chain joins TRBV3-1 to TRBJ2-5; 8 nucleotides match TRBD1. With V trimmed by 4 bases and J by 1 base, 5 bases remained unmatched. The CDR3 contains 15 residues. Germline assignment: CDR1 LGHDT and CDR2 YNNKEL (reference sequence). CDR3 DNA: TGTGCCAGCAGCCCCGCAGGGGGCTCCCAAGAGACCCAGTACTTC. Translated, it gives CASSPAGGSQETQYF.

The chain is built from TRBV2 and TRBJ2-5, with D uncertain. CDR3 length: 13 amino acids. CDR1 is SNHLY, CDR2 FYNNEI, per germline. With 4 bases removed from V and 0 bases from J, the gap between germline ends came to 6 bases. Written as DNA, the CDR3 is TGTGCCAGCAGTGGGTCTAACCAAGAGACCCAGTACTTC. Protein sequence: CASSGSNQETQYF.

In this sample, this clonotype turned up a few times. This chain connects TRBV6-2 or TRBV6-3 to TRBJ2-1; TRBD2 matches 8 bases. V lost 5 bases, J lost 7 bases, and 7 bases stayed unmatched. The germline V gene has CDR1 MNHEY and CDR2 SVGEGT. This CDR3 spans 14 amino acids. The CDR3 reads CASSARGGPNEQFF. DNA of the CDR3: TGTGCCAGCAGTGCTCGCGGGGGGCCGAATGAGCAGTTCTTC.

This clonotype has ten or more counts. The chain carries TRBV7-3 and TRBJ2-3, with a weak D call TRBD2 (7 bases). The V end was cut by 3 bases, the J end by 2 bases, with 9 bases between. The germline CDR1 and CDR2 sequences are SGHTA and FQGTGA. The CDR3 totals 14 residues. The CDR3 DNA sequence: TGTGCCAGCAGCTTGGGGGGGGCCACAGATACGCAGTATTTT. Its translation is CASSLGGATDTQYF.

As concerns this clonotype: This clone may be a read error of a much larger clone one base away. V gene TRBV6-1 combines with J gene TRBJ2-5, with 7 bases fitting TRBD1. Germline-derived CDR1 and CDR2 are MNHNS and SASEGT. This CDR3 is 12 amino acids long. After removal of 10 bases from V and 11 bases from J, the junction contained 13 bases not matched to a gene. The CDR3 is CATREGGNEQYF. The CDR3 region has the DNA TGTGCCACCCGGGAAGGGGGCAATGAGCAGTACTTC.

The V call is TRBV3-1, the J call TRBJ2-7, with TRBD1 as a possible D gene (6 bases). The V end was cut by 1 base, the J end by 3 bases, with 13 bases between. The germline CDR1 and CDR2 sequences are LGHDT and YNNKEL (reference sequence). The CDR3 runs to 15 residues. CDR3 sequence reads: CASSQGGTPFYEQYF. The CDR3 bases are TGTGCCAGCAGCCAAGGAGGGACACCTTTCTACGAGCAGTACTTC.

The chain recombines TRBV2 with TRBJ1-2, with 7 nucleotides matching TRBD1. The germline V gene encodes CDR1 SNHLY and CDR2 FYNNEI. V shed 6 bases and J 7 bases; nucleotides not matched to a gene: 8. CDR3 length: 13 amino acids. The CDR3 is CASRGDSRAGYTF. CDR3 nucleotide sequence: TGTGCCAGCAGGGGGGACAGCCGTGCTGGCTACACCTTC.

V is TRBV2 and J is TRBJ2-5; either TRBD1 or TRBD2 may supply D (5 bases each). The CDR3 extends over 13 amino acids. Germline CDR1 reads SNHLY; CDR2 reads FYNNEI. The germline V and J ends were trimmed by 7 bases and 6 bases, with 15 bases remaining between them. CDR3 protein: CASMFRDAQTQYF. In DNA form, the CDR3 reads TGTGCCAGCATGTTCCGGGACGCTCAGACCCAGTACTTC.

This chain joins TRBV4-1 and TRBJ2-2; D is undetermined. CDR1 MGHRA and CDR2 YSYEKL come from the germline V gene. The V and J ends lost 1 base and 3 bases respectively, with 12 bases between them. The CDR3 extends over 16 amino acids. The CDR3 DNA reads TGCGCCAGCAGCCAAGGCCCCACCGGCCACACCGGGGAGCTGTTTTTT. This sequence encodes CASSQGPTGHTGELFF.

This clonotype was detected only a few times. The chain employs TRBV28 and TRBJ2-5; D is perhaps TRBD1 or TRBD2 (6 bases each). The J call may be faulty, since TRBJ2-7 better matches the DNA end. The CDR3 loop spans 15 amino acids. CDR1 is MDHEN, CDR2 SYDVKM, per germline. CDR3 sequence: CASSPRDGGGNEQYF. CDR3 DNA sequence: TGTGCCAGCAGTCCCCGTGACGGGGGCGGGAACGAGCAGTACTTC.

V gene TRBV7-9 combines with J gene TRBJ2-1, with TRBD1 matching 7 bases. Losses at the gene ends were 2 bases for V and 14 bases for J; bases not matched to a gene: 15. This CDR3 is built from 15 residues. The germline CDR1 and CDR2 sequences are SEHNR and FQNEAQ (reference sequence). The CDR3 loop reads CASSLRGQVPLSEFF. CDR3 DNA: TGTGCCAGCAGCTTACGAGGACAGGTCCCATTGTCGGAGTTCTTC.

This chain connects TRBV2 to TRBJ2-5; 8 bases match TRBD1. In germline, CDR1 is SNHLY, CDR2 FYNNEI. The CDR3 consists of 15 residues. Trimming cost V 6 bases and J 5 bases; bases outside gene matches: 11. CDR3 DNA sequence: TGTGCCAGCAGAGGCGGGACAGGTGCAGGGGAGACCCAGTACTTC. It specifies CASRGGTGAGETQYF.

This clonotype was seen only a few times. The V call is TRBV4-2, the J call TRBJ2-5; 10 bases match TRBD2. Germline assignment: CDR1 LGHNA and CDR2 YNFKEQ. The CDR3 sequence is 17 residues long. V dropped 0 bases and J dropped 0; count of bases not matched to a gene: 4. The chain's CDR3 is CASSQDTSGVYQETQYF. DNA of the CDR3: TGTGCCAGCAGCCAAGATACTAGCGGGGTGTACCAAGAGACCCAGTACTTC.

This clonotype was seen repeatedly, ten times or more. The rearrangement links TRBV11-2 to TRBJ2-1; 8 positions agree with TRBD1. Trimming at V came to 6 bases and at J to 2 bases, leaving 6 bases not matched to a gene. Per germline, CDR1 SGHAT and CDR2 FQNNGV. There are 15 residues in the CDR3. The CDR3 spells CASSPDRGTYNEQFF. The CDR3 DNA follows: TGTGCCAGCAGTCCTGACAGGGGAACCTACAATGAGCAGTTCTTC.

The chain couples TRBV6-2 or TRBV6-3 to TRBJ1-2; tentatively, D is TRBD1 (5 bases). The CDR3 sequence is 14 residues long. The V end was cut by 5 bases, the J end by 7 bases, with 17 bases between. Germline CDR1 MNHEY, CDR2 SVGEGT. The CDR3 nucleotides are TGTGCCAGCAGTCCCGGGACCACACCGAGTGGCTACACCTTC. This translates into CASSPGTTPSGYTF.

This clonotype came up once. The chain recombines TRBV6-5 with TRBJ2-4; possible D gene TRBD2, 5 bases. The J call may be faulty, since TRBJ2-5 better matches the DNA end. The germline CDR1 and CDR2 sequences are MNHEY and SVGAGI. The CDR3 spans 13 residues. This chain's CDR3 is CASMTGRGETQYF. The CDR3 nucleotides read TGTGCCAGCATGACGGGAAGAGGAGAGACCCAGTACTTC.

There are a few counts of this clonotype. The chain employs TRBV12-3 or TRBV12-4 and TRBJ1-6; 9 nucleotides match TRBD1. This CDR3 has 14 amino acids. V gave up 3 bases and J gave up 10 bases; unmatched junction bases: 4. The CDR3 here is CASSLGQGQSPLHF. CDR3 DNA sequence: TGTGCCAGCAGTTTGGGACAGGGCCAATCACCCCTCCACTTT.